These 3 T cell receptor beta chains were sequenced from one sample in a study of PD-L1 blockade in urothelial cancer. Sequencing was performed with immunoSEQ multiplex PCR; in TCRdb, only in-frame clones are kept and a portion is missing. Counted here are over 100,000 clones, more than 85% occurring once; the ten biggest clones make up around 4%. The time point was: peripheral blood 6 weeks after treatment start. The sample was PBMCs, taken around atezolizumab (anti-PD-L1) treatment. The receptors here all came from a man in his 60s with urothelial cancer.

CDR3 in amino acids: CASSQGGEVRQPQHF. CDR3 DNA sequence: TGTGCCAGCAGCCAGGGTGGGGAGGTCCGGCAGCCCCAGCATTTT. The rearrangement links TRBV27 to TRBJ1-5, with a tentative D call TRBD1 (5 bases). Trimming took 6 bases from V and 7 from J, leaving 19 bases between them. This CDR3 contains 15 residues. CDR1 MNHEY and CDR2 SMNVEV come from the germline V gene (reference sequence).

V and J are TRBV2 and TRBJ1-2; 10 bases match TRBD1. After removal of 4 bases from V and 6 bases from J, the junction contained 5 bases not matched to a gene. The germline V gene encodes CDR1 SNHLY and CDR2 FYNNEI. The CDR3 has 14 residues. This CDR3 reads CASSVETGGNGYTF. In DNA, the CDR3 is TGTGCCAGCAGTGTTGAGACAGGGGGCAATGGCTACACCTTC.

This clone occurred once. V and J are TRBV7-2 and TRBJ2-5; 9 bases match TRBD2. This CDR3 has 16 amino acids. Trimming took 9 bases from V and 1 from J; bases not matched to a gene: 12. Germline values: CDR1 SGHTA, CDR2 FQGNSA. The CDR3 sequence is CASRTGRGGGQETQYF. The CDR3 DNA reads TGTGCCAGTAGAACGGGGCGGGGGGGCGGCCAAGAGACCCAGTACTTC. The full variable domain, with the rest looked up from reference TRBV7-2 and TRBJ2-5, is GAGVSQSPSNKVTEKGKDVELRCDPISGHTALYWYRQSLGQGLEFLIYFQGNSAPDKSGLPSDRFSAERTGGSVSTLTIQRTQQEDSAVYLCASRTGRGGGQETQYFGPGTRLLVL.